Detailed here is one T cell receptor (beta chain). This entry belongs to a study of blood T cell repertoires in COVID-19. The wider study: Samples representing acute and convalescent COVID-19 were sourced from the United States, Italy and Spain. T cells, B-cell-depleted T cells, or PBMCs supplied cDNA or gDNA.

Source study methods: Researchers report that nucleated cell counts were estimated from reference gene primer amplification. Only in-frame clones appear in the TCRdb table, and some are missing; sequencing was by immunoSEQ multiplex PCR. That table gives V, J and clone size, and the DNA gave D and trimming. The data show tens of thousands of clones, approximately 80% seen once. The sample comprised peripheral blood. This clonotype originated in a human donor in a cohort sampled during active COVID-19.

CDR3 sequence reads: CASSPPGAGMNTEAFF. CDR3 DNA sequence: TGTGCCAGCTCACCACCAGGGGCCGGTATGAACACTGAAGCTTTCTTT. The rearrangement joins TRBV18 to TRBJ1-1, with D possibly TRBD1 on 5 matching bases. The germline V gene encodes CDR1 KGHSH and CDR2 LQKENI. The CDR3 loop spans 16 amino acids. Trimming removed 0 bases at V and 0 bases at J, with 11 bases between.